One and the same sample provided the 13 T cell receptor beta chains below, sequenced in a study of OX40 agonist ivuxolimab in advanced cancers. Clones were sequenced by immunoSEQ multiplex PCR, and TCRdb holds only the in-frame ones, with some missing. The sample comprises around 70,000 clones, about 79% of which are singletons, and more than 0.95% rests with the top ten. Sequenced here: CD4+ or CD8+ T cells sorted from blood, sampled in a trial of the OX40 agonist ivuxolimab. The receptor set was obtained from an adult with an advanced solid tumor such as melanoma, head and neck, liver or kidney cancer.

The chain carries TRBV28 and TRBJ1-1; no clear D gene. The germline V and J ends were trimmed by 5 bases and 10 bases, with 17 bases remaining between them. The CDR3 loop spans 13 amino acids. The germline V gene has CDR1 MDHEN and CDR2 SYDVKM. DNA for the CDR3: TGTGCCAGCAGTCACCCTCTTGGCGGGGTAGCTTTCTTT. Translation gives CASSHPLGGVAFF.

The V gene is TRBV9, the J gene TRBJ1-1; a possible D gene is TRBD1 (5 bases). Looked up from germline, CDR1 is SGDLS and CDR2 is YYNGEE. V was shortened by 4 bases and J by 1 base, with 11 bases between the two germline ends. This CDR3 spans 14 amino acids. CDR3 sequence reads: CASSSTDRNTEAFF. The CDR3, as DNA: TGTGCCAGCAGCTCTACCGACAGGAACACTGAAGCTTTCTTT.

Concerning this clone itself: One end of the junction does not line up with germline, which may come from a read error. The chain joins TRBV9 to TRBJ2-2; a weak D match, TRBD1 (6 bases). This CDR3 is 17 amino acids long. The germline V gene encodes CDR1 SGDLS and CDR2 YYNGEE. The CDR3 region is CASSVTRGGTNNGELFF. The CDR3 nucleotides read TGTGCCAGCAGCGTTACCCGAGGGGGAACTAACAACGGGGAGCTGTTTTTT.

The CDR3 sequence: CASSPWTGVWNEQFF. The CDR3, as DNA: TGTGCCAGCTCACCATGGACAGGGGTTTGGAATGAGCAGTTCTTC. The gene calls are TRBV18 and TRBJ2-1; 9 bases align to TRBD1. Per germline, CDR1 KGHSH and CDR2 LQKENI. The CDR3 length is 15 residues. The V segment lost 2 bases and the J segment 7 bases; nucleotides outside the gene matches: 6.

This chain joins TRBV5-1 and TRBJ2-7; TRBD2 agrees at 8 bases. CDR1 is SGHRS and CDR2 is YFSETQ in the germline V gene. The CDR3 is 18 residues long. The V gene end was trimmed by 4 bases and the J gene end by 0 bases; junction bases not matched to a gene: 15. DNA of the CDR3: TGCGCCAGCAGCCCGAGGGCCCCGGGACTAGTGGGCTCCTACGAGCAGTACTTC. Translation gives CASSPRAPGLVGSYEQYF.

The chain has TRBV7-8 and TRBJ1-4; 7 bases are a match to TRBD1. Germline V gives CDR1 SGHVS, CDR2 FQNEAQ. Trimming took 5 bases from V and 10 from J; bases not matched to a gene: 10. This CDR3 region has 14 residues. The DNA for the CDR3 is TGTGCCAGCAGCACCAGACAGGGTTTGGGAAAACTGTTTTTT. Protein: CASSTRQGLGKLFF.

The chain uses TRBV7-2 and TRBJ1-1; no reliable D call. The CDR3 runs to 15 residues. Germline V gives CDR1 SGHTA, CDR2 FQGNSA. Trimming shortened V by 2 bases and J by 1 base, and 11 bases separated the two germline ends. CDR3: CASSLIRTANTEAFF. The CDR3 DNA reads TGTGCCAGCAGCTTAATAAGAACAGCGAACACTGAAGCTTTCTTT.

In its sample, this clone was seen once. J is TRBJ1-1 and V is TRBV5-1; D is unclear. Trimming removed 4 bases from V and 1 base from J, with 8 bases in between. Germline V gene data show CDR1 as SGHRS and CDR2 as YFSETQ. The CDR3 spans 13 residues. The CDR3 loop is CASSARPNTEAFF. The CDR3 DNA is TGCGCCAGCAGCGCCAGACCGAACACTGAAGCTTTCTTT.

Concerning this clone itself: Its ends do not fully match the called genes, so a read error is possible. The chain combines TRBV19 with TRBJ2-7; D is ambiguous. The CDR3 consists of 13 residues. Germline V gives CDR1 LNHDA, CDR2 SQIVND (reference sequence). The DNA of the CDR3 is TGTGCCAGTAGTGTAGACCCAACCAGCGAGCAGTACTTC. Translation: CASSVDPTSEQYF.

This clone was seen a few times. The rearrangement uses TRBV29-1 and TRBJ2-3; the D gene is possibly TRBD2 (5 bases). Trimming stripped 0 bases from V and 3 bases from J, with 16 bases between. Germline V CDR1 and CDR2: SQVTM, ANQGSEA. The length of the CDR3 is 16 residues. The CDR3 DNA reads TGCAGCGTTGAAGATCCTGCAATATCGGGGACAGATACGCAGTATTTT. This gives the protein CSVEDPAISGTDTQYF.

As DNA, the CDR3 is TGTGCCAGCAGCTTTAGCGTTGACAATGAGCAGTTCTTC. Translation gives CASSFSVDNEQFF. The V gene is TRBV7-2, the J gene TRBJ2-1; possible D gene TRBD2, 5 bases. CDR3 length: 13 residues. V lost 3 bases and J lost 5, with 8 bases in between. Germline lookup yields CDR1 SGHTA and CDR2 FQGNSA.

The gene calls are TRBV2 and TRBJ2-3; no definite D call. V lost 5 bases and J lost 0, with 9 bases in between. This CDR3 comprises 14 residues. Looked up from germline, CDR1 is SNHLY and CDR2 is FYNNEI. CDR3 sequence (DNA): TGTGCCAGCAGTTACACTTCTAGCACAGATACGCAGTATTTT. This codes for CASSYTSSTDTQYF.

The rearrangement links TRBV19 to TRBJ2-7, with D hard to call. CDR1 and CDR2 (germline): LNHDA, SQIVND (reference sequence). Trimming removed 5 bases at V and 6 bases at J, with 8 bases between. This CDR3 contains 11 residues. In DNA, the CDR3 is TGTGCCAGTAGTCAAAGTGGCGAGCAGTACTTC. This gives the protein CASSQSGEQYF.